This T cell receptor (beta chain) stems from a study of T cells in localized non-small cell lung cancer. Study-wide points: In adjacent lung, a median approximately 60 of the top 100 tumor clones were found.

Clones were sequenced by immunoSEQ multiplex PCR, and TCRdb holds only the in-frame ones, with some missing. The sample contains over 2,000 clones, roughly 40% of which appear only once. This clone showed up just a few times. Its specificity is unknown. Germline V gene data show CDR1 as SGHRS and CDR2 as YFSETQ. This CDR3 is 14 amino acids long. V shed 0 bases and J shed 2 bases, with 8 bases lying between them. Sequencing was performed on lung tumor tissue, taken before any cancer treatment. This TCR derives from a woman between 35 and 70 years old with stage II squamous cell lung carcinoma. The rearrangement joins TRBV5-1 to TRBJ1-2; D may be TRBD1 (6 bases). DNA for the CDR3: TGCGCCAGCAGCTTGGGGACAGAGAACTATGGCTACACCTTC. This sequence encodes CASSLGTENYGYTF. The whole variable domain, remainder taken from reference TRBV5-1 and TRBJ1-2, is KAGVTQTPRYLIKTRGQQVTLSCSPISGHRSVSWYQQTPGQGLQFLFEYFSETQRNKGNFPGRFSGRQFSNSRSEMNVSTLELGDSALYLCASSLGTENYGYTFGSGTRLTVV.